The TCR beta chain under discussion was sequenced for a study of metastatic and nonmetastatic thyroid tumors. TCRdb reanalyzed the PCR reads via MiXCR. The data contain 15,000 to 25,000 clones, 20% to 30% of them seen just once; the ten biggest clones take up roughly 3.5%. The table lists this clone with a few counts. Patients underwent thyroid surgery, and none had received any treatment before it. With V trimmed by 5 bases and J by 6 bases, 6 bases remained unmatched. The CDR3 loop spans 14 amino acids. CDR1 and CDR2 (germline): SGHVS, FQNEAQ. Sequencing was done on a sample of blood. The source of this sequence is a male donor with papillary thyroid cancer or a benign thyroid nodule (not recorded which). Some clones in this sample may be carry-over from other donors' samples. The chain has TRBV7-8 and TRBJ2-7; TRBD1 agrees at 11 bases. Written as DNA, the CDR3 is TGTGCCAGCAGCCCCAGGACAGGGGGCGGCGAGCAGTACTTC. This encodes CASSPRTGGGEQYF. Based on the CDR3 plus reference TRBV7-8 and TRBJ2-7, the full variable domain is GAGVSQSPRYKVAKRGQDVALRCDPISGHVSLFWYQQALGQGPEFLTYFQNEAQLDKSGLPSDRFFAERPEGSVSTLKIQRTQQEDSAVYLCASSPRTGGGEQYFGPGTRLTVT.